One sample yielded the 3 T cell receptor beta chains listed below, sequenced in a study of a mutant IDH1 vaccine in newly diagnosed glioma. Some clones are missing from TCRdb's copy, which holds only in-frame ones; the method was immunoSEQ multiplex PCR. Of roughly 120,000 clones listed, roughly 78% are singletons. No cognate antigen is known for these TCRs. Time point reported: week 11, during vaccination. Doses comprised 300 ug of mutant IDH1 20-mer peptide each, plus topical imiquimod. The starting material was PBMCs, obtained from a glioma patient whose treatment included an IDH1 peptide vaccine. These receptors all come from a man aged 40-49 years with glioma.

This clone occurred once. This chain links TRBV6-1 with TRBJ2-3; maybe TRBD2 (5 bases). V gave up 8 bases and J gave up 5 bases, with 8 bases separating them. The CDR3 length is 11 residues. In germline, CDR1 is MNHNS, CDR2 SASEGT. CDR3 loop: CASGLLDTQYF. CDR3 coding DNA: TGTGCCAGCGGACTCCTAGATACGCAGTATTTT.

This clone has only a few counts. This rearrangement joins TRBV6-5 to TRBJ1-5; TRBD1 matches 8 bases. The junction had 6 bases not matched to a gene; V was cut back by 6 bases and J by 8 bases. Germline V CDR1 and CDR2: MNHEY, SVGAGI. This CDR3 is built from 13 residues. CDR3 sequence: CASRRQGMEPQHF. CDR3 bases: TGTGCCAGCAGAAGACAGGGGATGGAGCCCCAGCATTTT.

The chain couples TRBV7-9 to TRBJ1-6, with D tentatively TRBD1 (6 bases). V shed 5 bases and J shed 6 bases, with 8 bases lying between them. CDR3 length equals 13 residues. The germline V gene has CDR1 SEHNR and CDR2 FQNEAQ (reference sequence). The CDR3 nucleotides read TGTGCCAGCAGCATGGACAGTAATTCACCCCTCCACTTT. As protein: CASSMDSNSPLHF.